These 12 T cell receptor beta chains originate from one sample sequenced in a study of cytomegalovirus exposure and HLA in healthy donors. The protocol was immunoSEQ multiplex PCR, while the TCRdb copy is restricted to in-frame clones and leaves out a portion. The data show some 68,000 clones, roughly 96% seen once. The source material was PBMCs. The origin of the receptors is a man between 18 and 29 years old in good health and CMV-seronegative.

About this clone itself: The same CDR3 is also encoded by other DNA sequences in this sample. The CDR3 region has the DNA TGTGCCAGCAGTGAGCGGGACACCGGGGAGCTGTTTTTT. Protein product: CASSERDTGELFF. The chain links TRBV6-4 to TRBJ2-2, with a possible D match to TRBD2 (5 bases). The CDR3 spans 13 residues. V lost 3 bases and J 3 bases, leaving 5 bases between the germline ends. The germline V gene encodes CDR1 MRHNA and CDR2 SNTAGT.

The CDR3 reads CASRREGTYEQYF. The CDR3 DNA follows: TGTGCCAGTCGCCGGGAGGGGACCTACGAGCAGTACTTC. The V call is TRBV19, the J call TRBJ2-7; 8 bases agree with TRBD2. This CDR3 is built from 13 residues. V trimming: 8 bases; J trimming: 2 bases; junction bases outside the gene matches: 5. Per the germline V gene, CDR1 is LNHDA and CDR2 is SQIVND (reference sequence). The whole variable domain, filled in from reference TRBV19 and TRBJ2-7, reads DGGITQSPKYLFRKEGQNVTLSCEQNLNHDAMYWYRQDPGQGLRLIYYSQIVNDFQKGDIAEGYSVSREKKESFPLTVTSAQKNPTAFYLCASRREGTYEQYFGPGTRLTVT.

A note on this clone: Other DNA sequences from this sample encode an identical CDR3 as well. The genes are TRBV29-1 and TRBJ1-5, with 8 bases matching TRBD1. The length of the CDR3 is 14 residues. The V gene's germline CDR1 is SQVTM and CDR2 ANQGSEA. The trim removed 5 bases at V and 2 bases at J, leaving 5 bases unmatched. The CDR3 DNA reads as TGCAGCGTTACCAGGGGGCGAGGCAATCAGCCCCAGCATTTT. It is translated as CSVTRGRGNQPQHF.

This sequence joins TRBV19 and TRBJ2-3; 15 bases fit TRBD2. The CDR3 sequence is 15 residues long. J gave up 7 bases and V 4 bases, and 3 bases lay outside the gene matches. CDR1 and CDR2 (germline): LNHDA, SQIVND (reference sequence). The CDR3: CASSRTSGRVNTQYF. In DNA, the CDR3 is TGTGCCAGTAGTAGGACTAGCGGGAGGGTGAATACGCAGTATTTT.

The V and J genes are TRBV1 and TRBJ1-4; the table's D gene call, TRBD1, was not cross checked with the DNA. TRBV1 is classified as a pseudogene. The CDR3 length is 19 residues. CDR3 sequence: CTSSQEGPGQGKVGEKLFF. The CDR3 DNA follows: TGCACCAGCAGCCAAGAAGGTCCGGGACAGGGGAAAGTCGGTGAAAAACTGTTTTTT.

The chain recombines TRBV27 with TRBJ2-7, with D maybe TRBD1 (6 bases). V was trimmed by 11 bases and J by 4 bases, leaving 12 bases between them. The V gene's germline CDR1 is MNHEY and CDR2 SMNVEV (reference sequence). The CDR3 has 11 residues. CDR3: CAAGEIYEQYF. The DNA of the CDR3 is TGTGCCGCAGGGGAGATATACGAGCAGTACTTC.

The chain joins TRBV2 to TRBJ2-5; no definite D call. Germline V gene sequence: CDR1 SNHLY, CDR2 FYNNEI. The V end lost 6 bases, the J end lost 5 bases, and 13 bases lay between the germline ends. The CDR3 sequence is 13 residues long. The CDR3 sequence is CASSPAGAETQYF. The CDR3 DNA reads TGTGCCAGCAGCCCGGCAGGTGCTGAGACCCAGTACTTC. Together with reference TRBV2 and TRBJ2-5, the CDR3 gives the full variable domain: EPEVTQTPSHQVTQMGQEVILRCVPISNHLYFYWYRQILGQKVEFLVSFYNNEISEKSEIFDDQFSVERPDGSNFTLKIRSTKLEDSAMYFCASSPAGAETQYFGPGTRLLVL.

The chain links TRBV19 to TRBJ1-1, with 10 bases that match TRBD1. The trim removed 5 bases at V and 5 bases at J, leaving 8 bases unmatched. The CDR3 totals 15 residues. CDR1 and CDR2 from the germline V gene are LNHDA and SQIVND (reference sequence). The CDR3 here is CASSPRTGGNTEAFF. CDR3 DNA sequence: TGTGCCAGTAGTCCTCGGACAGGGGGGAATACTGAAGCTTTCTTT.

The chain uses TRBV10-3 and TRBJ2-7, with TRBD2 identical over 9 bases. The CDR3 loop spans 16 amino acids. Germline-derived CDR1 and CDR2 are ENHRY and SYGVKD. Trimming removed 4 bases from V and 4 bases from J; junction bases left unmatched: 11. The CDR3: CAISASAGGKGYEQYF. The CDR3 DNA follows: TGTGCCATCAGTGCCTCCGCGGGAGGGAAGGGTTACGAGCAGTACTTC.

CDR3 protein: CASSRDGRVNNQPQHF. The CDR3 DNA reads as TGTGCCAGCAGCAGAGACGGGAGGGTTAACAATCAGCCCCAGCATTTT. This chain links TRBV7-8 with TRBJ1-5; D remains unclear. Looked up from germline, CDR1 is SGHVS and CDR2 is FQNEAQ. Trimming left V 5 bases short and J 3 bases short, with 17 bases between. CDR3 length: 16 residues.

The chain uses TRBV27 and TRBJ1-1; 7 nucleotides match TRBD1. The CDR3 is 14 residues long. The germline V gene encodes CDR1 MNHEY and CDR2 SMNVEV (reference sequence). V trimming: 7 bases; J trimming: 11 bases; junction bases outside the gene matches: 16. The CDR3 here is CASKPGTEGLYAFF. CDR3 DNA sequence: TGTGCCAGCAAGCCCGGGACAGAGGGGCTTTATGCTTTCTTT.

V is TRBV5-4 and J is TRBJ1-4; TRBD1 is a possible D gene (5 bases). The CDR3 extends over 14 amino acids. The germline CDR1 and CDR2 sequences are SGHNT and YYREEE (reference sequence). Trimming shortened V by 4 bases and J by 3 bases, and 10 bases separated the two germline ends. This chain's CDR3 is CASSMTASNEKLFF. DNA of the CDR3: TGTGCCAGCAGCATGACAGCCTCTAATGAAAAACTGTTTTTT.